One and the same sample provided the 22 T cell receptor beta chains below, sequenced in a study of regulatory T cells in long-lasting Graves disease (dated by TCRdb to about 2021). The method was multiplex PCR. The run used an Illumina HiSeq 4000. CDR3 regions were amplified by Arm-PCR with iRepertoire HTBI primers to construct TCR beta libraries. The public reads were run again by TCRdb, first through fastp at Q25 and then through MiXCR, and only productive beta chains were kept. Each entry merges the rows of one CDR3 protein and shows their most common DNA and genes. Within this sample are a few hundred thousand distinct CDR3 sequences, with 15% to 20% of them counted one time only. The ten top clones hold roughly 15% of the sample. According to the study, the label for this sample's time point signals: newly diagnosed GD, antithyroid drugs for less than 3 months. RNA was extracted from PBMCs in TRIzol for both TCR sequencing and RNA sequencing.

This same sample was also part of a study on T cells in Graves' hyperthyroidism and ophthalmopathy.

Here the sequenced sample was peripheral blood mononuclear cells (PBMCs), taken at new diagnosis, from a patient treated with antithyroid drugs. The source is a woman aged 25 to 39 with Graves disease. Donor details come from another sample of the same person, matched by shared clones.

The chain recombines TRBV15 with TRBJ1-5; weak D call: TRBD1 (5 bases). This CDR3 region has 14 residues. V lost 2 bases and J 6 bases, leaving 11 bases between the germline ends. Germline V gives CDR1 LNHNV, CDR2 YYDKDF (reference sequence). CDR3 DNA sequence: TGTGCCACCAGCAGACAGGGCGTAGTTCAGCCCCAGCATTTT. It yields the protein CATSRQGVVQPQHF.

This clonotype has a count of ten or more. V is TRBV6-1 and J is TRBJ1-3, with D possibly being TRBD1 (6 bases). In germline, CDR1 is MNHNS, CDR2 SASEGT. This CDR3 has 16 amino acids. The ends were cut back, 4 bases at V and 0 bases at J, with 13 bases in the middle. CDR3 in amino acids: CASSGRTVSSGNTIYF. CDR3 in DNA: TGTGCCAGCAGTGGTCGGACAGTCAGCTCTGGAAACACCATATATTTT.

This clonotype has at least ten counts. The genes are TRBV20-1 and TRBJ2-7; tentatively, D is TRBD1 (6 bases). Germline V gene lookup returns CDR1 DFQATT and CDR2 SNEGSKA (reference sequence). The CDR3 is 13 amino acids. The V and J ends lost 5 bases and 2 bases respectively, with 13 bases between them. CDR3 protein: CSASRQVPYEQYF. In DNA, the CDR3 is TGCAGTGCTTCTCGACAGGTGCCCTACGAGCAGTACTTC.

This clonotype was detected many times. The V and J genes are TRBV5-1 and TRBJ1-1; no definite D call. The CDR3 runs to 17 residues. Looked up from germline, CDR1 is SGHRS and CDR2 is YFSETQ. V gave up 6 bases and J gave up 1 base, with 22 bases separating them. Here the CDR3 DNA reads TGCGCCAGCACCTCATTCGGATTCCCGACAACGAACACTGAAGCTTTCTTT. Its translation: CASTSFGFPTTNTEAFF. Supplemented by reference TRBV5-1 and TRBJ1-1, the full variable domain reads KAGVTQTPRYLIKTRGQQVTLSCSPISGHRSVSWYQQTPGQGLQFLFEYFSETQRNKGNFPGRFSGRQFSNSRSEMNVSTLELGDSALYLCASTSFGFPTTNTEAFFGQGTRLTVV.

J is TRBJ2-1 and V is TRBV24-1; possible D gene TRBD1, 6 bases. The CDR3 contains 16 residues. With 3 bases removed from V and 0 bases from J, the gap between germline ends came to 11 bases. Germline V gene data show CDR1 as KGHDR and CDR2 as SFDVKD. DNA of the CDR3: TGTGCCACCAGTGATGGGGACATCCGCTCCTACAATGAGCAGTTCTTC. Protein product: CATSDGDIRSYNEQFF.

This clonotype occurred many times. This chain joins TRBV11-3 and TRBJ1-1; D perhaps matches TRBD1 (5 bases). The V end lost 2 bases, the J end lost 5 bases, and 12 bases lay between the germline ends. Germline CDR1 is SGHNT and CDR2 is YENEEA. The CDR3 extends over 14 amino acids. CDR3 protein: CASSLRGGFTEAFF. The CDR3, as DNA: TGTGCCAGCAGCTTAAGGGGCGGATTTACTGAAGCTTTCTTT.

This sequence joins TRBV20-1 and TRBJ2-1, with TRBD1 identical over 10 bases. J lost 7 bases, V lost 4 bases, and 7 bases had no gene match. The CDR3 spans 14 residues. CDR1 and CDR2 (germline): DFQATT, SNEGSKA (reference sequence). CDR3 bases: TGCAGTGCTACGACCGGGACAGGGGATAATGAGCAGTTCTTC. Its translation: CSATTGTGDNEQFF.

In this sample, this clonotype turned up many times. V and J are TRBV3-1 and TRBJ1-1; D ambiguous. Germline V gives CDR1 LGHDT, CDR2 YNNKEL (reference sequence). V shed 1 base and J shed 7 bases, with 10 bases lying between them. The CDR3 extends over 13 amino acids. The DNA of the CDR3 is TGTGCCAGCAGCCAAGGGAGGTTGATTGAAGCTTTCTTT. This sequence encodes CASSQGRLIEAFF.

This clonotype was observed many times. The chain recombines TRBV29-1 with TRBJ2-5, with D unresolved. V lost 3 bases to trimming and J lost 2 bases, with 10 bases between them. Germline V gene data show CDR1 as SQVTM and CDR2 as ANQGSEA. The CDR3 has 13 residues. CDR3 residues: CSVESVVQETQYF. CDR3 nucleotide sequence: TGCAGCGTTGAGAGCGTCGTTCAAGAGACCCAGTACTTC.

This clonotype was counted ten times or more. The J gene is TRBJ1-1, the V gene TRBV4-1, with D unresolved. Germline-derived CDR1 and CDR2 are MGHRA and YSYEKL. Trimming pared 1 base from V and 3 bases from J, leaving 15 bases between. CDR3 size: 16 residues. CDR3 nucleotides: TGCGCCAGCAGCCAAGTCTTGGGCCCTCACCACACTGAAGCTTTCTTT. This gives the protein CASSQVLGPHHTEAFF.

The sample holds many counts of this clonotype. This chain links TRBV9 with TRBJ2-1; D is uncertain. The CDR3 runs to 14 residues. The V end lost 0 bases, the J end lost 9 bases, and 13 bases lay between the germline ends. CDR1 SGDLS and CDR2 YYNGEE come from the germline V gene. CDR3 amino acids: CASSVATFSSEQFF. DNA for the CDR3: TGTGCCAGCAGCGTAGCTACCTTTTCTAGTGAGCAGTTCTTC. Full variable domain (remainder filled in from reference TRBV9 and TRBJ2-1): DSGVTQTPKHLITATGQRVTLRCSPRSGDLSVYWYQQSLDQGLQFLIQYYNGEERAKGNILERFSAQQFPDLHSELNLSSLELGDSALYFCASSVATFSSEQFFGPGTRLTVL.

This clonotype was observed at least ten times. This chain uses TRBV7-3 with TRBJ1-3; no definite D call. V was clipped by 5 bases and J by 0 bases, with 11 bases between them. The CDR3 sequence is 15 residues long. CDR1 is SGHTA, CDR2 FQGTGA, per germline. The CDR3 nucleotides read TGTGCCAGCAGCACCGACGCAGGCTCTGGAAACACCATATATTTT. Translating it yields CASSTDAGSGNTIYF.

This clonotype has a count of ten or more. The CDR3 is CASSPDSNYGYTF. For the CDR3, the DNA is TGTGCCAGCAGCCCCGACAGTAACTATGGCTACACCTTC. The rearrangement uses TRBV11-2 and TRBJ1-2; a weak D match, TRBD1 (5 bases). This CDR3 contains 13 residues. Trimming took off 5 bases at V and 1 base at J, with 8 bases between the two ends. Looked up from germline, CDR1 is SGHAT and CDR2 is FQNNGV.

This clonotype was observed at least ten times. The CDR3 coding sequence is TGCAGTGCTAGAGATATCGTGGGGCAGGGCATTGAAAAACTGTTTTTT. It encodes CSARDIVGQGIEKLFF. The rearrangement links TRBV20-1 to TRBJ1-4; D is possibly TRBD1 (5 bases). In germline, CDR1 is DFQATT, CDR2 SNEGSKA (reference sequence). The V and J ends lost 0 bases and 7 bases respectively, with 18 bases between them. This CDR3 has 16 amino acids.

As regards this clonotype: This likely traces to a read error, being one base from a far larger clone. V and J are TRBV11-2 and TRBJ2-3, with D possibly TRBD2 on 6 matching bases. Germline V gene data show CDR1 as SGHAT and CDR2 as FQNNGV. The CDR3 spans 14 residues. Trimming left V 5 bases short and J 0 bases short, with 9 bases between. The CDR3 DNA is TGTGCCAGCAGCCCCGGGACTAGCACAGATACGCAGTATTTT. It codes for CASSPGTSTDTQYF. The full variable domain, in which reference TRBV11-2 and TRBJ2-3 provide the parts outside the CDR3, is EAGVAQSPRYKIIEKRQSVAFWCNPISGHATLYWYQQILGQGPKLLIQFQNNGVVDDSQLPKDRFSAERLKGVDSTLKIQPAKLEDSAVYLCASSPGTSTDTQYFGPGTRLTVL.

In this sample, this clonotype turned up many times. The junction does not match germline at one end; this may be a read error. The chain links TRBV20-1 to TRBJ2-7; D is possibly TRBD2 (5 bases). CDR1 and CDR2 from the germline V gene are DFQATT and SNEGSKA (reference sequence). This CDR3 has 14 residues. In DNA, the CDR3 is TGCAGTGCGAGAGCCGGGGTCCTATTCTACGAGCAGTACTTC. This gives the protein CSARAGVLFYEQYF.

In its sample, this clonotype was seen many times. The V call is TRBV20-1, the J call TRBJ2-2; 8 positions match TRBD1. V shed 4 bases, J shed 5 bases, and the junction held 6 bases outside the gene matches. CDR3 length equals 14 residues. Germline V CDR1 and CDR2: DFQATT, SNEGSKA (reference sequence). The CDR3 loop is CSATRQGRTGELFF. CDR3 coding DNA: TGCAGTGCTACCCGACAGGGGCGGACCGGGGAGCTGTTTTTT.

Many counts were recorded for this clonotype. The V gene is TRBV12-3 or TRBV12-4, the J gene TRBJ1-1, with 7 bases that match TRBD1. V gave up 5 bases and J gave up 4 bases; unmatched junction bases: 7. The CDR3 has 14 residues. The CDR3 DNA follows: TGTGCCAGCAGTGCCTCCAGACAGGGCACTGAAGCTTTCTTT. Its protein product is CASSASRQGTEAFF.

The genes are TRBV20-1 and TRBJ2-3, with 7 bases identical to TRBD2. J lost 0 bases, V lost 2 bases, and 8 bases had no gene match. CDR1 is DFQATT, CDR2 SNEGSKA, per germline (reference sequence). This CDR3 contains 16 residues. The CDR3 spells CSARWASGSSTDTQYF. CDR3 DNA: TGCAGTGCTAGATGGGCTAGCGGATCCAGCACAGATACGCAGTATTTT.

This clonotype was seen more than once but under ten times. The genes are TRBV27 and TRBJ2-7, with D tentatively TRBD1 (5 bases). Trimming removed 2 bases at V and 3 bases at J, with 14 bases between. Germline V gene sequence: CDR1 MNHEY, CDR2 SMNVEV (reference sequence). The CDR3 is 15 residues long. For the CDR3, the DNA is TGTGCCAGCAGTTTAAATATAGGGGAAAACTACGAGCAGTACTTC. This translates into CASSLNIGENYEQYF.

The chain's CDR3 is CASSFRSGGAYNEQFF. Here the CDR3 DNA reads TGTGCCAGCAGTTTCCGTAGCGGGGGGGCTTACAATGAGCAGTTCTTC. This chain connects TRBV9 to TRBJ2-1, with 11 bases identical to TRBD2. V lost 5 bases to trimming and J lost 4 bases; unmatched junction nucleotides: 8. The CDR3 contains 16 residues. Looked up from germline, CDR1 is SGDLS and CDR2 is YYNGEE.

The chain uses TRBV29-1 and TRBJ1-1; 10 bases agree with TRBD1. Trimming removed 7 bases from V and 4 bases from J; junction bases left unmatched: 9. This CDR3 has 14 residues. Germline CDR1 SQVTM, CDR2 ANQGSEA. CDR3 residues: CSGGQGTGGTEAFF. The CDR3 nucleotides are TGCAGCGGGGGACAGGGGACGGGTGGCACTGAAGCTTTCTTT.